This record covers a single T cell receptor (beta chain). This CDR3 is also generated by other DNA sequences in the sample. Germline CDR1 reads SGHTA; CDR2 reads FQGNSA. This CDR3 contains 14 residues. The germline V and J ends were trimmed by 1 base and 2 bases, with 9 bases remaining between them. Authors' methods: Junction-only immunoSEQ data arrived without quality scores, meaning filtering differed. This table comes from immunoSEQ multiplex PCR, and its TCRdb copy is limited to in-frame clones, with some not included. V and J calls and clone size follow that table, whereas D and trimming were derived from the DNA. The table includes more than 2,000,000 clones, approximately 93% detected once. This record belongs to a study of shared clonotypes between healthy human individuals.

The sample was naive CD4+ T cells from PBMCs. Regarding subset: CD45RA+ positively selected. V gene TRBV7-2 combines with J gene TRBJ2-7, with no clear D. The receptor was derived from a man younger than 35 in good health. Some clones in this sample may be carry-over from other donors' samples. For the CDR3, the DNA is TGTGCCAGCAGCTTAGATTCAGGTACCTACGAGCAGTACTTC. Its protein is CASSLDSGTYEQYF.